This T cell receptor (beta chain) was sequenced for a study of blood T cell repertoires in COVID-19. Study in general: The study drew acute and convalescent COVID-19 samples from the United States, Italy and Spain.

V was shortened by 0 bases and J by 2 bases, with 12 bases between the two germline ends. CDR1 is SGHRS, CDR2 YFSETQ, per germline. The CDR3 spans 15 residues. As processed by the authors: Amplification of reference gene primers provided the estimated nucleated cell counts. Sequenced by immunoSEQ multiplex PCR; TCRdb stores in-frame clones only, minus some. V, J and clone size derive from that table, while D and trimming were established from the DNA sequence. The sample lists 90,000 to 120,000 clones; roughly four fifths were seen once. V gene TRBV5-1 combines with J gene TRBJ2-7; a weak D match, TRBD1 (5 bases). The specimen was peripheral blood. This receptor was identified in a man between 65 and 85 years old with active or convalescent COVID-19. CDR3 nucleotide sequence: TGCGCCAGCAGCTTGGCACCTGGGGCAGCCTACGAGCAGTACTTC. Its protein is CASSLAPGAAYEQYF.